The source of this T cell receptor (beta chain) is a study of monozygotic twins with inflammatory bowel disease. The CDR3 totals 13 residues. CDR1 and CDR2 from the germline V gene are SGDLS and YYNGEE. A total RNA quantity of 3500 ng went into each TCR library. TCRdb reprocessed the 5' RACE reads and stores each CDR3 protein as one record, lacking DNA. Listed are approximately 420,000 distinct CDR3 sequences; roughly 2.5% falls within the top ten. Note on this clonotype: What it binds is unknown.

Regarding the study as a whole: Healthy co-twins, by inverse Simpson, had higher TCRbeta diversity than their siblings with IBD. Perhaps reflecting limited power, concordant and discordant twins did not differ in repertoire similarity.

The material sequenced was blood. The V and J genes are TRBV9 and TRBJ2-1; checking the TCRdb D call of TRBD2 is not possible without DNA. The source of this sequence is a human donor with ulcerative colitis or Crohn's disease, or a healthy co-twin of an affected twin (not recorded which). The CDR3: CASTRELDNEQFF.